This TCR beta chain was profiled in a study of T cells in Graves' hyperthyroidism and ophthalmopathy (dated by TCRdb to between 2017 and 2020). With regard to the full study: Peripheral blood samples were taken at initial diagnosis, before any treatment was given. The paper describes TCR Vbeta CDR3 sequencing of 140 or so peripheral blood samples, made up of 43 ophthalmopathy patients, approximately 76 hyperthyroidism patients and 17 progressor patients. TCR V-J signatures able to tell the groups apart were searched for in a discovery cohort of about a hundred patients, of whom about 40 had Graves' ophthalmopathy and around 58 had stable Graves' hyperthyroidism. In more than 5 Graves' hyperthyroidism patients, the study also compared T-cell repertoires from thyroid tissue with T-cell repertoires from blood. After blood sampling, hyperthyroidism patients were treated with methimazole at a starting dose of 30 mg daily, and ophthalmopathy patients were treated with high-dose intravenous methylprednisolone. Prospective prediction of ophthalmopathy was tested in an independent validation cohort consisting of fewer than 20 hyperthyroidism patients and 17 patients who later progressed to ophthalmopathy. The 100 or so discovery patients were randomly divided into training and test sets at a 7:3 ratio.

The CDR3 sequence holds 14 residues, the cysteine and phenylalanine included. Kept here is only the CDR3 DNA, which spans 42 bases and is read in frame from base 1. The germline V gene provides CDR1 SGHDN and CDR2 FVKESK. Relative to germline, V is 3 bases shorter and J is 0 bases shorter, with 3 bases between their ends. The TCR beta CDR3 regions were amplified from RNA transcripts. For the first round of RT-PCR on the TCR CDR3, the HTBI primer set was used together with the Qiagen OneStep RT-PCR kit. A second multiplex PCR round built the libraries, followed by size selection and purification. The libraries were sequenced on an Illumina HiSeq2000 using paired-end 100 bp reads. The published analysis was carried out like this. Raw data were processed with SOAPnuke, discarding reads with adapters, uncalled bases, mean Phred below 15, or no exact constant-primer or identifier match. COPE v1.2.5 was used to merge the high-quality paired reads, and each unique nucleotide sequence was defined as a clonotype. MiTCR v1.1 was used to align clonotypes to the IMGT TRBV, TRBD and TRBJ reference segments. The analysis included only V-J combinations with a frequency above 0.0001, which together covered more than 99% of the repertoires. The TCS score was defined as F50 (clonal expansion) divided by E x V (chaos), with BLOSUM62-based TCRdist calculated between CDR3 peptides within each V-J. Welch's t-statistics and random forest reduced approximately 520 V-J features to about 12, which were used in a naive Bayes classifier (R e1071). TCRdb reprocessing: public reads trimmed at Q25 with fastp, clones called with MiXCR, in-frame beta chains kept. Under each unique CDR3 protein, matching rows form one entry showing the most common genes and DNA. The V and J calls were not made by the authors but by TCRdb's processing. Here the sample has hundreds of thousands of distinct CDR3 sequences; 15% to 20% occur a single time. The ten largest clonotypes hold around 43% of the sample.

Graves' hyperthyroidism was defined as stable when no progression to ophthalmopathy occurred over 18 months of follow-up. Hyperthyroidism patients were newly diagnosed, had a disease duration of under 2 months, and were aged 18 to 65 years. Any patient with an uncontrolled infection, another autoimmune disease, pregnancy or lactation was excluded. Clinical symptoms, serum thyroxine and TRAb, thyroid ultrasound, and orbital computed tomography formed the basis for the diagnoses. Ficoll-Paque density gradient centrifugation was used to isolate PBMCs from around 9.1 ml of fresh peripheral blood. Trizol reagent was used to extract total RNA, and RNA quality was then checked on an Agilent 2100 Bioanalyzer. Study-level results and caveats: A model built on a 13 V-J signature distinguished ophthalmopathy from stable hyperthyroidism, reaching 87.88% sensitivity and about 81% specificity in cross-validation and 80%/75% in testing. Blood samples also contained most of the expanded thyroid clonotypes (frequency above 0.001), which suggests that blood repertoires may reflect thyroid immune responses. Sample size was not statistically predetermined, and investigators were not blinded to group allocation. In validation, the model predicted progression to ophthalmopathy a median of 6.5 months before onset, with over 55% sensitivity and nearly 75% specificity.

This clonotype has at least ten counts. Which antigen it targets is not known. No qualities accompany the bases; no much larger clone lies one base away. This sequence was found in a man aged 40-49 years with Graves' hyperthyroidism. Sequenced: blood. The rearranged segments are TRBV14 and TRBJ1-6; the D gene cannot be resolved reliably. The DNA is TGTGCCAGCAGCCACAACTCCTATAATTCACCCCTCCACTTT. Its protein reads: CASSHNSYNSPLHF.